One and the same sample provided the 32 T cell receptor beta chains below, sequenced in a study of shared clonotypes between healthy human individuals. TCRdb keeps only in-frame clones here, not all; method: immunoSEQ multiplex PCR. The sample shows roughly 1.4 million clones, 98% of them seen only once. The sample consisted of naive CD4+ T cells sorted from blood. The subset denotes: CD45RA+ positively selected. The receptors come from a man aged 30 to 39 in good health.

Only one count was recorded for this clone. The chain recombines TRBV29-1 with TRBJ2-3, with 11 bases identical to TRBD2. This CDR3 is 19 amino acids long. Germline CDR1 is SQVTM and CDR2 is ANQGSEA. J gave up 2 bases and V 7 bases, and 20 bases lay outside the gene matches. The CDR3 protein is CSANGYSGRGYTITDTQYF. The DNA of the CDR3 is TGCAGCGCTAATGGATATAGCGGGAGGGGATATACCATCACAGATACGCAGTATTTT.

As for this clone: One end of the junction varies from germline; a read error may be responsible. V is TRBV2 and J is TRBJ2-1, with D hard to call. The V gene's germline CDR1 is SNHLY and CDR2 FYNNEI. CDR3 length: 10 residues. CDR3 sequence: CASTYDEQFF. The CDR3 DNA is TGTGCCAGCACCTACGATGAGCAGTTCTTC.

The gene calls are TRBV11-2 and TRBJ2-1; no firm D call. The CDR3 spans 16 residues. With 1 base removed from V and 2 bases from J, the gap between germline ends came to 12 bases. Per germline, CDR1 SGHAT and CDR2 FQNNGV. The chain's CDR3 is CASSLGPDLTYNEQFF. The CDR3 DNA is TGTGCCAGCAGCTTAGGACCGGATCTTACCTACAATGAGCAGTTCTTC. The whole variable domain, remainder taken from reference TRBV11-2 and TRBJ2-1, is EAGVAQSPRYKIIEKRQSVAFWCNPISGHATLYWYQQILGQGPKLLIQFQNNGVVDDSQLPKDRFSAERLKGVDSTLKIQPAKLEDSAVYLCASSLGPDLTYNEQFFGPGTRLTVL.

The chain carries TRBV20-1 and TRBJ2-5; D is undetermined. V gave up 0 bases and J gave up 10 bases, with 9 bases separating them. CDR1 and CDR2 from the germline V gene are DFQATT and SNEGSKA (reference sequence). This CDR3 is 11 amino acids long. CDR3 in amino acids: CSARDIPIQYF. DNA for the CDR3: TGCAGTGCTAGAGATATCCCCATCCAGTACTTC.

V and J are TRBV9 and TRBJ2-7, with 10 bases aligning to TRBD2. The V gene's germline CDR1 is SGDLS and CDR2 YYNGEE. This CDR3 has 16 amino acids. J lost 6 bases, V lost 4 bases, and 13 bases had no gene match. CDR3 region: CASSTSWLAGEFEQYF. The CDR3 bases are TGTGCCAGCAGCACCTCATGGCTAGCGGGAGAGTTCGAGCAGTACTTC. The full variable domain, its missing parts supplied by reference TRBV9 and TRBJ2-7, is DSGVTQTPKHLITATGQRVTLRCSPRSGDLSVYWYQQSLDQGLQFLIQYYNGEERAKGNILERFSAQQFPDLHSELNLSSLELGDSALYFCASSTSWLAGEFEQYFGPGTRLTVT.

CDR3 amino acids: CASSFLGQGAGPYEQYF. Here the CDR3 DNA reads TGTGCCAGCAGTTTCTTGGGTCAGGGTGCAGGTCCCTACGAGCAGTACTTC. The rearrangement links TRBV28 to TRBJ2-7, with a tentative D call TRBD1 (5 bases). The germline V and J ends were trimmed by 3 bases and 2 bases, with 20 bases remaining between them. The CDR3 is 17 amino acids. Germline assignment: CDR1 MDHEN and CDR2 SYDVKM. Looking up the rest from reference TRBV28 and TRBJ2-7 gives the full variable domain: DVKVTQSSRYLVKRTGEKVFLECVQDMDHENMFWYRQDPGLGLRLIYFSYDVKMKEKGDIPEGYSVSREKKERFSLILESASTNQTSMYLCASSFLGQGAGPYEQYFGPGTRLTVT.

V usage is TRBV29-1 and J usage is TRBJ2-1; 7 bases match TRBD2. CDR3 length equals 14 residues. Germline-derived CDR1 and CDR2 are SQVTM and ANQGSEA. Trimming took 4 bases from V and 7 from J; bases not matched to a gene: 10. The CDR3 sequence is CSVGPRTRGNEQFF. For the CDR3, the DNA is TGCAGCGTTGGGCCCCGGACTAGAGGGAATGAGCAGTTCTTC.

The rearrangement joins TRBV6-5 to TRBJ2-3, with 7 bases lining up with TRBD1. Germline V lookup: CDR1 MNHEY, CDR2 SVGAGI. The V and J ends lost 4 bases and 2 bases, in that order; junction bases with no gene match: 3. The CDR3 has 14 residues. CDR3 loop: CASSFGQDTDTQYF. CDR3 nucleotide sequence: TGTGCCAGCAGTTTCGGACAGGACACAGATACGCAGTATTTT.

The genes are TRBV27 and TRBJ2-1; 10 bases align to TRBD2. V was clipped by 2 bases and J by 4 bases; unmatched bases: 11. The CDR3 extends over 18 amino acids. Per germline, CDR1 MNHEY and CDR2 SMNVEV (reference sequence). The CDR3 here is CASSLGLAGESVYNEQFF. The DNA of the CDR3 is TGTGCCAGCAGTTTAGGCCTAGCGGGAGAATCTGTGTACAATGAGCAGTTCTTC.

The chain carries TRBV7-9 and TRBJ2-2, with D maybe TRBD2 (5 bases). The CDR3 loop spans 16 amino acids. V lost 7 bases and J lost 4, with 19 bases in between. Germline lookup yields CDR1 SEHNR and CDR2 FQNEAQ (reference sequence). DNA for the CDR3: TGTGCCAGCAATTGGGAAGGAGGACGAGCCACCGGGGAGCTGTTTTTT. This encodes CASNWEGGRATGELFF.

The V gene is TRBV28, the J gene TRBJ2-7; weak D call: TRBD2 (7 bases). Trimming pared 4 bases from V and 3 bases from J, leaving 25 bases between. The CDR3 runs 18 residues. From germline, CDR1 is MDHEN and CDR2 SYDVKM. CDR3 sequence: CASSSQRGGPGPLYEQYF. The CDR3 region has the DNA TGTGCCAGCAGTTCTCAAAGGGGGGGACCAGGCCCTCTCTACGAGCAGTACTTC.

The chain employs TRBV10-1 and TRBJ2-3, with TRBD1 identical over 8 bases. The CDR3 length is 16 residues. V shed 4 bases and J 0 bases; nucleotides not matched to a gene: 6. Germline V gene lookup returns CDR1 WNHNN and CDR2 SYGVQD (reference sequence). CDR3 nucleotide sequence: TGCGCCAGCAGTGGGCGACAGGGGCCTAGCACAGATACGCAGTATTTT. This sequence encodes CASSGRQGPSTDTQYF.

The rearrangement uses TRBV14 and TRBJ2-5; 8 bases agree with TRBD1. The CDR3 covers 14 residues. The ends lost 4 bases at V and 5 bases at J; junction bases unmatched: 6. Germline V gives CDR1 SGHDN, CDR2 FVKESK. CDR3 protein: CASSPWTGYETQYF. The CDR3, as DNA: TGTGCCAGCAGCCCTTGGACAGGGTACGAGACCCAGTACTTC.

The genes are TRBV28 and TRBJ1-2, with 8 bases lining up with TRBD1. V was clipped by 5 bases and J by 4 bases; unmatched bases: 3. From germline, CDR1 is MDHEN and CDR2 SYDVKM. This CDR3 spans 13 amino acids. In DNA form, the CDR3 reads TGTGCCAGCAGTCGACAGGGGTTCTATGGCTACACCTTC. This translates into CASSRQGFYGYTF.

The genes are TRBV15 and TRBJ2-1; possible D gene TRBD1, 6 bases. Germline lookup yields CDR1 LNHNV and CDR2 YYDKDF (reference sequence). CDR3 length: 14 amino acids. With 6 bases removed from V and 10 bases from J, the gap between germline ends came to 19 bases. CDR3 DNA sequence: TGTGCCACCAGGAGGGGGTCCCCCGAAGGGGAGCAGTTCTTC. Amino acid sequence: CATRRGSPEGEQFF.

This sequence joins TRBV10-1 and TRBJ1-3, with TRBD1 as a possible D gene (5 bases). Germline CDR1 is WNHNN and CDR2 is SYGVQD (reference sequence). CDR3 length: 15 residues. Trimming took 0 bases from V and 3 from J, leaving 9 bases between them. The CDR3 protein is CASSESGTGGNTIYF. The CDR3 DNA follows: TGCGCCAGCAGTGAGTCGGGGACTGGTGGAAACACCATATATTTT.

The chain has TRBV11-2 and TRBJ2-5; D might be TRBD2 (5 bases). Trimming took 8 bases from V and 2 from J, leaving 18 bases between them. The CDR3 loop spans 15 amino acids. Germline CDR1 and CDR2: SGHAT and FQNNGV. CDR3 in DNA: TGTGCCAGCGGGCGGGTAGCTTCGACTCAAGAGACCCAGTACTTC. As protein: CASGRVASTQETQYF.

V and J are TRBV11-3 and TRBJ2-2; D is unclear. Germline CDR1 SGHNT, CDR2 YENEEA. The CDR3 is made up of 14 amino acids. Trimming removed 5 bases at V and 0 bases at J, with 7 bases between. CDR3 nucleotides: TGTGCCAGCAGCCAACATCCGAACACCGGGGAGCTGTTTTTT. This sequence encodes CASSQHPNTGELFF.

This chain links TRBV5-4 with TRBJ2-7; 8 bases fit TRBD2. Germline lookup yields CDR1 SGHNT and CDR2 YYREEE (reference sequence). This CDR3 comprises 17 residues. V lost 4 bases and J lost 5; bases outside the gene matches: 17. CDR3 nucleotide sequence: TGTGCCAGCAGCCCCACTGCGGCCTTAGCGGGACCCCACGAGCAGTACTTC. Translation gives CASSPTAALAGPHEQYF.

The rearrangement uses TRBV9 and TRBJ2-7; TRBD1 aligns across 7 bases. Trimming removed 4 bases from V and 0 bases from J; junction bases left unmatched: 10. There are 16 residues in the CDR3. Germline CDR1 and CDR2: SGDLS and YYNGEE. The CDR3 DNA reads as TGTGCCAGCAGCCCCACCCAGGACAGGAGCTCCTACGAGCAGTACTTC. Residues: CASSPTQDRSSYEQYF.

V usage is TRBV6-4 and J usage is TRBJ2-3, with TRBD2 matching over 9 bases. The junction had 11 bases not matched to a gene; V was cut back by 5 bases and J by 5 bases. CDR3 size: 16 residues. Germline CDR1 MRHNA, CDR2 SNTAGT. The CDR3 DNA reads as TGTGCCAGCAGTCCCTTAGCGGGAGAGCCAGGAGATACGCAGTATTTT. It is translated as CASSPLAGEPGDTQYF.

The CDR3 DNA follows: TGTGCCAGCAGTCCGGGGTCCTCTCTCCAAGAGACCCAGTACTTC. It yields the protein CASSPGSSLQETQYF. The chain is built from TRBV28 and TRBJ2-5; D is possibly TRBD2 (5 bases). The CDR3 contains 15 residues. The V and J ends lost 5 bases and 1 base respectively, with 14 bases between them. Germline values: CDR1 MDHEN, CDR2 SYDVKM.

J is TRBJ2-7 and V is TRBV21-1; the table assigns TRBD2, which was not confirmed against the DNA. TRBV21-1 is annotated as a pseudogene. This CDR3 is 13 amino acids long. CDR3 bases: TGTGCCAGCAGCAATCCTACGACTTACGAGCAGTACTTC. It translates to CASSNPTTYEQYF.

The chain has TRBV27 and TRBJ2-7, with D tentatively TRBD2 (6 bases). V was pared by 6 bases and J by 1 base, with 19 bases between. The CDR3 is 16 residues long. Germline assignment: CDR1 MNHEY and CDR2 SMNVEV (reference sequence). The CDR3: CASSYSRSGLSYEQYF. The CDR3 bases are TGTGCCAGCAGCTACTCACGGAGCGGGCTTTCCTACGAGCAGTACTTC.

Worth noting for this clone: At the DNA level, this CDR3 is encoded by other sequences in the same sample as well. The CDR3 sequence is CASSVAGTTDTQYF. The CDR3 nucleotides read TGTGCCAGCAGCGTCGCAGGGACGACAGATACGCAGTATTTT. The genes are TRBV9 and TRBJ2-3; possibly TRBD1 or TRBD2 for D (5 bases each). Germline CDR1 SGDLS, CDR2 YYNGEE. V was cut by 2 bases and J by 3 bases, with 10 bases left in between. The CDR3 contains 14 residues.

The chain links TRBV27 to TRBJ2-5, with unresolved D. The V and J ends lost 3 bases and 2 bases respectively, with 7 bases between them. The CDR3 extends over 13 amino acids. Germline loops: CDR1 MNHEY, CDR2 SMNVEV (reference sequence). CDR3 nucleotides: TGTGCCAGCAGTTTCCGGAGTCAAGAGACCCAGTACTTC. It codes for CASSFRSQETQYF.

This clone appeared a single time. Other DNA sequences in this sample translate to the same CDR3. CDR3 sequence reads: CASSPRTSGSYEQYF. The CDR3 region has the DNA TGTGCCAGCAGCCCAAGGACTAGCGGATCCTACGAGCAGTACTTC. The rearrangement joins TRBV11-2 to TRBJ2-7; 10 bases fit TRBD2. V shed 5 bases and J 1 base; nucleotides not matched to a gene: 5. The germline V gene has CDR1 SGHAT and CDR2 FQNNGV. CDR3 length: 15 residues.

V gene TRBV15 combines with J gene TRBJ2-5, with D unclear. Trimming shortened V by 8 bases and J by 5 bases, and 18 bases separated the two germline ends. Germline CDR1 reads LNHNV; CDR2 reads YYDKDF (reference sequence). CDR3 length equals 14 residues. This chain's CDR3 is CATHSVGSRETQYF. CDR3 bases: TGTGCCACCCACAGTGTAGGTTCCAGGGAGACCCAGTACTTC.

V usage is TRBV7-9 and J usage is TRBJ1-1; D is unresolved. The CDR3 extends over 13 amino acids. Germline CDR1 and CDR2: SEHNR and FQNEAQ (reference sequence). The V and J ends lost 3 bases and 5 bases respectively, with 10 bases between them. CDR3 sequence reads: CASSFSEDTEAFF. The CDR3 DNA sequence: TGTGCCAGCAGCTTTTCAGAAGATACTGAAGCTTTCTTT.

CDR3 loop: CASSESRGRYEQYF. DNA for the CDR3: TGCGCCAGCAGTGAATCTAGGGGCCGATACGAGCAGTACTTC. This chain connects TRBV10-1 to TRBJ2-7; TRBD1 might be the D (5 bases). Per the germline V gene, CDR1 is WNHNN and CDR2 is SYGVQD (reference sequence). V lost 3 bases, J lost 4 bases, and 13 bases lay in between. This CDR3 comprises 14 residues.

The chain joins TRBV6-6 to TRBJ2-2; 11 bases fit TRBD2. Germline CDR1 is MNHNY and CDR2 is SVGAGI (reference sequence). V lost 8 bases to trimming and J lost 7 bases; unmatched junction nucleotides: 9. CDR3 size: 15 residues. This chain's CDR3 is CASGSGRDNIGELFF. The DNA of the CDR3 is TGTGCCAGCGGTAGCGGGAGGGATAATATCGGGGAGCTGTTTTTT.

About this clone: Other DNA sequences in the same sample also yield this CDR3. The chain employs TRBV5-4 and TRBJ2-7; 7 bases are shared with TRBD1. Germline trimming cut 0 bases from V and 3 bases from J; bases unmatched to any gene: 6. Germline CDR1 is SGHNT and CDR2 is YYREEE (reference sequence). The CDR3 totals 15 residues. In DNA, the CDR3 is TGTGCCAGCAGCTTGGGTGGGACAGCTAGCTACGAGCAGTACTTC. Translating gives CASSLGGTASYEQYF.